The T cell receptor beta chain described here comes from a study of blood T cell repertoires in COVID-19 (dated by TCRdb to the early 2020s). About the full investigation: Collaborator samples came from the United States, Italy and Spain and covered acute and convalescent phases of COVID-19. The prospective study material was composed of cDNA or gDNA derived from T cells, B-cell-depleted T cells, or PBMCs. Subjects who had been exposed to COVID-19, were actively infected with it, or had recovered from it provided the deeply sampled blood TCRbeta repertoires that made up the dataset. The repertoires were released in a freely available public database intended as a resource for research on the immune response to SARS-CoV-2. Samples were obtained from the ongoing ImmuneRACE study (first 160 participants) and from 1,254 subjects provided by 6 global collaborators. Sample metadata almost always included a de-identified subject ID, COVID-19 status, age in years and sex. Where available, HLA class I and class II types were obtained from metadata supplied by the sample provider rather than from assay-based typing. Beyond this particular receptor, the publication reports: Clinical and demographic metadata were provided uncurated, with the amount varying by source and participant.

The collaborating institutions used their own protocols to collect whole blood in K2EDTA tubes. For TCRbeta analysis, collaborators shipped samples as frozen whole blood, isolated PBMCs, or DNA extracted from either of those sample types. Concerning this clone: Its antigen is still unknown. No base qualities exist here, and no much larger clone lies one base off it.

The immunoSEQ Assay, a bias-controlled multiplex PCR, was used to amplify TCRbeta CDR3 regions from genomic DNA. On the study's bioinformatics: Within the assay, amplification of reference gene primers was used to estimate how many nucleated cells each sample contained. Sequence reads were collapsed and filtered to measure the absolute abundance of every unique TCRbeta CDR3 rearrangement. Productive Simpson clonality was computed per sample as the square root of Simpson's diversity index over productive rearrangements. As stored in TCRdb, this immuneACCESS dataset retains in-frame rearrangements with V and J assigned. A fraction of the clones does not appear; measured against another copy, unresolved V genes explain less than half of the discrepancy, and the remainder lacks a known reason. The D gene and trimming were derived from the DNA, and the V and J assignments and clone size from that table. The sample table lists approximately 190,000 clones, approximately 86% of them with a count of one. Around 1.9% of the sample is taken by the ten largest.

The CDR3 covers 19 residues, taking in both the cysteine and the phenylalanine. Of the read, only the CDR3 DNA is kept; its 57 bases are in frame from base 1. V loses 2 bases at its end and J loses 4 bases; junction bases beyond the gene matches: 15. The germline V gene yields SGHRS for CDR1 and YFSETQ for CDR2. This TCR derives from a man between 65 and 85 years old with active or convalescent COVID-19. Sequences were obtained from peripheral blood. The sequence links TRBV5-1 to TRBJ1-3; 10 middle bases align to TRBD1. The nucleotide sequence reads as follows: TGCGCCAGCAGCTTAACCGGGACAGGGGAGTTATGGATAGGAAACACCATATATTTT. Translated, it gives CASSLTGTGELWIGNTIYF.